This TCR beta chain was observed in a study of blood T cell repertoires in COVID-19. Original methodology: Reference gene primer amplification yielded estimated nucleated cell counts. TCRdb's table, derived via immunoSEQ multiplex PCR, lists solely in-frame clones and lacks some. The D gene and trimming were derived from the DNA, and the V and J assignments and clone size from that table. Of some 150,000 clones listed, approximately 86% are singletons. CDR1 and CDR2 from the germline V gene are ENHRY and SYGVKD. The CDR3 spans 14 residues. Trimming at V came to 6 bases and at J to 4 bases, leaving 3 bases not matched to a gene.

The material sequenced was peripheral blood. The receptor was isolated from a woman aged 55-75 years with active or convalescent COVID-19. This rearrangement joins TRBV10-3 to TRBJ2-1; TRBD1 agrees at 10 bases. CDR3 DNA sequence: TGTGCCATCAGGGGGACAGGGGAGTACAATGAGCAGTTCTTC. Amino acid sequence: CAIRGTGEYNEQFF.